This T cell receptor beta chain originates from a study of identical twins. A universal primer site was created by template switching, with the cDNA bearing unique molecular identifiers. TCRdb reanalysed the 5' RACE reads using MiXCR and keeps one entry per CDR3 protein. The data hold 700,000 or so distinct CDR3 sequences, with 8.6% observed a single time. All donors were healthy, and all were Caucasian. In germline, CDR1 is LNHDA, CDR2 SQIVND (reference sequence). The CDR3 extends over 12 amino acids. Trimming took off 5 bases at V and 6 bases at J, with 10 bases between the two ends. Findings and limits, study-wide: The study reached conclusions through statistical analysis that was cross-sectional, not following the same donors. Alpha sequences that were out-of-frame and twin-shared showed an excess of low generation probability.

This clonotype showed up just a few times. What it binds is not known. This same sample was also taken into another study, of yellow fever vaccine responses in identical twins.

This receptor was obtained from a woman under 30 in good health. The V and J genes are TRBV19 and TRBJ1-2; tentative D call: TRBD1 (5 bases). The sequenced material came from PBMCs. Here the CDR3 DNA reads TGTGCCAGTAGTGTCCGGGGGGATGGCTACACCTTC. Its protein is CASSVRGDGYTF.